These 17 T cell receptor beta chains were sequenced from one sample in a study of Ad26.COV2.S vaccination and SARS-CoV-2 variants. Assay: immunoSEQ multiplex PCR; the TCRdb copy retains only in-frame clones and omits some. The data contain about 350,000 clones, roughly nine tenths of them singletons. This specimen was peripheral blood, taken after recovery from COVID-19. The receptors derive from a human donor who had recovered from COVID-19.

This rearrangement joins TRBV19 to TRBJ1-2, with a tentative D call TRBD1 (5 bases). The V gene's germline CDR1 is LNHDA and CDR2 SQIVND (reference sequence). The germline V and J ends were trimmed by 6 bases and 2 bases, with 16 bases remaining between them. The CDR3 runs 15 residues. The CDR3 nucleotides read TGTGCCAGTAGAACTACTCCGGGACGGAACTATGGCTACACCTTC. Translation gives CASRTTPGRNYGYTF.

V gene TRBV5-4 combines with J gene TRBJ1-1; D uncertain. The CDR3 length is 13 residues. From germline, CDR1 is SGHNT and CDR2 YYREEE (reference sequence). Between the trimmed V and J ends, which lost 0 bases and 4 bases, there was a span of 7 bases. The CDR3 nucleotides are TGTGCCAGCAGCTTGGTCGATGGCACTGAAGCTTTCTTT. It encodes CASSLVDGTEAFF.

The chain joins TRBV10-3 to TRBJ1-1; D remains unclear. The CDR3 consists of 11 residues. Germline V gene data show CDR1 as ENHRY and CDR2 as SYGVKD. V lost 10 bases, J lost 7 bases, and 13 bases lay in between. The CDR3 DNA reads TGTGCCACCAGAGGGCAGATTGAAGCTTTCTTT. Translating gives CATRGQIEAFF.

The chain combines TRBV9 with TRBJ2-1; TRBD2 agrees at 8 bases. CDR3 length equals 16 residues. Per germline, CDR1 SGDLS and CDR2 YYNGEE. V gave up 3 bases and J gave up 4 bases; unmatched junction bases: 9. CDR3 coding DNA: TGTGCCAGCAGCGCGGCCGGGACTAGTCGGTACAATGAGCAGTTCTTC. Its translation is CASSAAGTSRYNEQFF.

This clone was seen only once. The chain recombines TRBV7-2 with TRBJ2-3; D may be TRBD1 or TRBD2 (5 bases each). From germline, CDR1 is SGHTA and CDR2 FQGNSA. The CDR3 is 18 amino acids. V lost 2 bases and J 2 bases, leaving 20 bases between the germline ends. CDR3: CASSLIVDGGRVTDTQYF. DNA of the CDR3: TGTGCCAGCAGCTTAATCGTCGATGGGGGTCGGGTCACAGATACGCAGTATTTT.

V and J are TRBV4-1 and TRBJ2-1; TRBD2 agrees at 8 bases. Germline assignment: CDR1 MGHRA and CDR2 YSYEKL. The CDR3 runs to 16 residues. Losses at the gene ends were 0 bases for V and 8 bases for J; bases not matched to a gene: 9. The CDR3 spells CASSQEASGGWDEQFF. CDR3 sequence (DNA): TGCGCCAGCAGCCAAGAAGCGAGCGGGGGTTGGGATGAGCAGTTCTTC.

This chain connects TRBV24-1 to TRBJ2-2, with D possibly being TRBD1 (6 bases). V lost 5 bases, J lost 4 bases, and 13 bases lay in between. The CDR3 is made up of 15 amino acids. Germline CDR1 reads KGHDR; CDR2 reads SFDVKD. The CDR3 coding sequence is TGTGCCACCAGTGCACAGGGTGGGGGCACCGGGGAGCTGTTTTTT. It yields the protein CATSAQGGGTGELFF.

The J gene is TRBJ2-1, the V gene TRBV18; TRBD1 matches at 8 bases. The CDR3 covers 15 residues. V shed 3 bases, J shed 5 bases, and the junction held 6 bases outside the gene matches. CDR1 is KGHSH, CDR2 LQKENI, per germline. The CDR3, as DNA: TGTGCCAGCTCACCTGGACAGGGATCCGACAATGAGCAGTTCTTC. The encoded protein is CASSPGQGSDNEQFF. The variable domain in full, with the rest retrieved from reference TRBV18 and TRBJ2-1, is NAGVMQNPRHLVRRRGQEARLRCSPMKGHSHVYWYRQLPEEGLKFMVYLQKENIIDESGMPKERFSAEFPKEGPSILRIQQVVRGDSAAYFCASSPGQGSDNEQFFGPGTRLTVL.

CDR3 nucleotide sequence: TGTGCCAGCAGCCCGGGACTAGCGGGGGGATCGAACACCGGGGAGCTGTTTTTT. Its protein is CASSPGLAGGSNTGELFF. The chain combines TRBV5-4 with TRBJ2-2, with 15 positions matching TRBD2. CDR3 length equals 18 residues. Germline trimming cut 4 bases from V and 0 bases from J; bases unmatched to any gene: 4. The germline gives CDR1 SGHNT, CDR2 YYREEE (reference sequence).

This chain connects TRBV25-1 to TRBJ1-2, with TRBD1 matching over 10 bases. Germline CDR1 is MGHDK and CDR2 is SYGVNS. The CDR3 spans 17 residues. Trimming removed 6 bases from V and 4 bases from J; junction bases left unmatched: 14. The CDR3 nucleotides are TGTGCCAGCAGGGGGCTTGGACAGGGGGACGGGGCCTATGGCTACACCTTC. Translation: CASRGLGQGDGAYGYTF.

V and J are TRBV7-9 and TRBJ1-1, with D possibly TRBD1 on 6 matching bases. Germline V gives CDR1 SEHNR, CDR2 FQNEAQ (reference sequence). The length of the CDR3 is 13 residues. Deletions cut 5 bases from V and 5 bases from J, with 12 bases between. Written as DNA, the CDR3 is TGTGCCAGCAGCGCTAAACAGGGAACTGAAGCTTTCTTT. Its translation: CASSAKQGTEAFF. The full variable domain, with the rest looked up from reference TRBV7-9 and TRBJ1-1, is DTGVSQNPRHKITKRGQNVTFRCDPISEHNRLYWYRQTLGQGPEFLTYFQNEAQLEKSRLLSDRFSAERPKGSFSTLEIQRTEQGDSAMYLCASSAKQGTEAFFGQGTRLTVV.

The chain is built from TRBV5-1 and TRBJ1-1; D unclear. V lost 5 bases and J lost 1, with 6 bases in between. CDR1 is SGHRS, CDR2 YFSETQ, per germline. CDR3 size: 12 residues. The CDR3 spells CASRVSNTEAFF. CDR3 coding DNA: TGCGCCAGCAGGGTGTCGAACACTGAAGCTTTCTTT.

The gene calls are TRBV6-1 and TRBJ1-4; D uncertain. The length of the CDR3 is 17 residues. CDR1 and CDR2 from the germline V gene are MNHNS and SASEGT. With 3 bases removed from V and 5 bases from J, the gap between germline ends came to 19 bases. CDR3 coding DNA: TGTGCCAGCAGTGAGGGCCTCTGGGGAGGAGGCAATGAAAAACTGTTTTTT. Translated, it gives CASSEGLWGGGNEKLFF.

This chain uses TRBV6-5 with TRBJ1-1, with TRBD1 matching 11 bases. CDR1 is MNHEY, CDR2 SVGAGI, per germline. J was trimmed by 5 bases and V by 6 bases; bases with no gene match: 8. The CDR3 runs to 15 residues. The DNA of the CDR3 is TGTGCCAGCAGCCTAAGGGGGGACAGGGGGACTGAAGCTTTCTTT. It is translated as CASSLRGDRGTEAFF.

V is TRBV13 and J is TRBJ2-5, with D maybe TRBD2 (5 bases). The CDR3 runs 13 residues. The germline V and J ends were trimmed by 4 bases and 7 bases, with 13 bases remaining between them. The germline V gene encodes CDR1 PRHDT and CDR2 FYEKMQ (reference sequence). The CDR3 region has the DNA TGTGCCAGCAGCTCAAGAGGCCGGGGGACCCAGTACTTC. Translating gives CASSSRGRGTQYF.

The genes are TRBV29-1 and TRBJ2-2; 11 bases line up with TRBD2. V shed 4 bases and J 7 bases; nucleotides not matched to a gene: 8. CDR1 is SQVTM, CDR2 ANQGSEA, per germline. The CDR3 length is 15 residues. Written as DNA, the CDR3 is TGCAGCGTTGCTTTAGCGGGGGGGCCTGGCGGGGAGCTGTTTTTT. Translated: CSVALAGGPGGELFF.

V and J are TRBV28 and TRBJ2-5; D uncertain. Looked up from germline, CDR1 is MDHEN and CDR2 is SYDVKM. This CDR3 is built from 13 residues. V was cut by 3 bases and J by 5 bases, with 10 bases left in between. In DNA, the CDR3 is TGTGCCAGCAGTTTGCGGACGTTGGAGACCCAGTACTTC. This sequence encodes CASSLRTLETQYF.